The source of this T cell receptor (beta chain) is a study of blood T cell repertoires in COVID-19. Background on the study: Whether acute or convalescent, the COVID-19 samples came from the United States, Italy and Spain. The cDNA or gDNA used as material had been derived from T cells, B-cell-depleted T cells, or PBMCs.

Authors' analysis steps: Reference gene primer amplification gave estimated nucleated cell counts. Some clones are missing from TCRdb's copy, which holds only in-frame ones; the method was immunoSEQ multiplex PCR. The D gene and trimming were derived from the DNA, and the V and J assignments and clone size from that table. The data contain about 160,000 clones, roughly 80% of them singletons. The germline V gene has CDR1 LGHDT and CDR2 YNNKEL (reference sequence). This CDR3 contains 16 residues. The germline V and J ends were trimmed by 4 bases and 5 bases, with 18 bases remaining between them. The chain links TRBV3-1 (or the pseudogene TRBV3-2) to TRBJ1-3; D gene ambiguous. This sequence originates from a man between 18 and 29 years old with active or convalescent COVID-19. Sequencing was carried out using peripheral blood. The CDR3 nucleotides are TGTGCCAGCAGCCCAAGATCGGGGTGGGCGAGAAACACCATATATTTT. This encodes CASSPRSGWARNTIYF.